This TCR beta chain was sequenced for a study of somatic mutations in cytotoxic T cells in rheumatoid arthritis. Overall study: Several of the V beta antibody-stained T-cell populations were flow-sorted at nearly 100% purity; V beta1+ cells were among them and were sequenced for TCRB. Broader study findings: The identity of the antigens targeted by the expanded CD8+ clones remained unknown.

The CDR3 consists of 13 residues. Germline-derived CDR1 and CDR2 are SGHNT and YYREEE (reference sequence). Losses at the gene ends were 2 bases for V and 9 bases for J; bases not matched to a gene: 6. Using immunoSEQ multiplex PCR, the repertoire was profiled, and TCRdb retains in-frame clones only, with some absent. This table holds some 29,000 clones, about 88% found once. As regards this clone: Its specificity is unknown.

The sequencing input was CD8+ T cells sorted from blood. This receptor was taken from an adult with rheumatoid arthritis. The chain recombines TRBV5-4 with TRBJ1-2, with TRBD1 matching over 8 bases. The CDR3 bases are TGTGCCAGCAGCTTTACAGGGGGAAATCGCTACACCTTC. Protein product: CASSFTGGNRYTF. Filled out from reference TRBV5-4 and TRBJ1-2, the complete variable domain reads ETGVTQSPTHLIKTRGQQVTLRCSSQSGHNTVSWYQQALGQGPQFIFQYYREEENGRGNFPPRFSGLQFPNYSSELNVNALELDDSALYLCASSFTGGNRYTFGSGTRLTVV.